The clone carrying this T cell receptor beta chain showed up just a few times. The donors, aged 6 to 90, were healthy Caucasians from Russia. CDR1 and CDR2 (germline): LGHNA, YNFKEQ. The length of the CDR3 is 15 residues. Trimming cost V 0 bases and J 0 bases, with 8 bases left between them. Then a second PCR, running about 7 to 11 cycles, was carried out with a sample-barcoded 5' primer and a J-beta primer mix. TCRdb reprocessed the 5' RACE reads with MiXCR, giving one entry per CDR3 protein. In the table there are approximately 800,000 distinct CDR3 sequences, roughly 25% of which are singletons. The source of the sample is a study of blood T cells in healthy people across ages. Another study also made use of these data, one on T cells of mothers and their children. In that study: Every mother supplied over 9 million TCR beta CDR3 reads and every child approximately 2.8 million. Thymic selection molds TCR recombination output in much the same way for related pairs as for unrelated pairs.

The sample comprised blood. This chain uses TRBV4-2 with TRBJ1-2; perhaps TRBD1 as D (5 bases). The receptor comes from a boy between 10 and 17 years old in good health. The CDR3 DNA sequence: TGTGCCAGCAGCCAAGAGAGCAGGGCTAACTATGGCTACACCTTC. It specifies CASSQESRANYGYTF.